This T cell receptor (beta chain) was found in a study of long-term antiretroviral therapy in people with HIV (dated by TCRdb to between 2021 and 2024). Broadly, across the study: Collection of the earliest samples took place about a decade ahead of the 2015 WHO recommendation for immediate ART, at a time when ART was typically delayed until CD4 counts fell. The cohort contributed about 190 cryopreserved PBMC samples from a few dozen adults with confirmed HIV infection, collected serially over a mean of around 6 years (range 1-12). Test extractions of a monoclonal T-cell line alongside 30 or so polyclonal samples showed no cross-contamination during QIAcube processing. This retrospective serial study examined whether starting ART and sustained HIV suppression were associated with changes in the composition and diversity of the TRB repertoire in peripheral blood. Among the roughly 30 participants with HIV, about 11 were female.

Sequencing of the TRB variable region was done with the immunoSEQ hsTCRB v3.0 assay at survey level resolution. TRB sequencing targeted a depth of about 40,000-55,000 T-cell genomes per sample. TRB libraries were pooled and sequenced on an Illumina MiSeq using a v3 150-cycle kit. The authors' analysis ran thus. Repertoire analysis ran in R within a reproducible Nextflow workflow covering QC, data transformation and analysis. LymphoSeq2, an R package for exploring AIRR-Seq data, was used to implement the custom analyses. A handful of samples that yielded fewer than 5000 total TRB sequences were excluded, so that fewer than 200 HIV repertoires were analyzed. Among the approximately 180 HIV repertoires that were kept, almost 60 were collected before ART initiation and more than 120 were collected after ART initiation. Each repertoire was downsampled to 5000 TRB nucleotide sequences, and summary statistics were averaged across 100 downsampling iterations. Only TRB sequences with CDR3 regions of at least seven amino acids were retained for analysis. A Shannon entropy-derived clonality score and the Gini coefficient were used to measure diversity. In the repertoire networks, any two of the top 5000 CDR3 amino acid sequences were connected whenever the two sequences differed by an edit distance of one. GLIPH2 predicted antigen specificity groups and MHC restriction for TRB CDR3 amino acid sequences. Known CMV, EBV, HIV or tissue antigen associations were flagged by matching CDR3 amino acid sequences against VDJdb and McPAS-TCR. Pre-ART, post-ART and control groups were compared with Wilcoxon signed-rank tests and Holm-Bonferroni correction. TCRdb mirrors the immuneACCESS table, restricted to in-frame sequences. Some clones are absent from its copies; in checked studies, under half trace to an unresolved V gene, and the reason for the others is unknown. That table furnishes V, J and clone size, whereas the DNA furnished D and trimming. The sample has roughly 11,000 clones on record, roughly 77% of them singletons. In total, the top ten clones hold roughly 14% of the sample.

Study-level results and caveats: The samples span the years 2004 to 2017, and the ART regimens used at that time may not be as effective as current regimens. Narrower CDR3 length ranges were observed in HIV repertoires than in controls, and an antigen-experienced repertoire with only a slight naive shift after ART was suggested by the network structure. Inferences about post-ART repertoire changes are limited because no data were available on ART adherence, viral resistance or therapy changes. At every time point, the repertoire was dominated by expanded TRB clones first identified before ART initiation, although this dominance fluctuated and, in many PLHIV, declined after ART. Limited PBMC availability meant only the TCR beta chain was sequenced, without alpha chain pairing. Because pre-ART samples had limited cell numbers, profiling was done on unsorted PBMC rather than on sorted CD4+ and CD8+ T cells. Starting ART was linked to a significant rise in TRB diversity, yet even after long-term ART the diversity remained significantly lower than in transplant donor controls.

On this clone itself: Its binding antigen is unknown. It has no much larger one-base neighbor in the sample; base qualities were not kept.

The germline ends are 8 bases apart after V is trimmed by 4 bases and J by 4 bases. The CDR3 spans 13 residues, from the cysteine through the phenylalanine. Of all the DNA, just the CDR3 is kept, 39 bases in frame from base 1. Reading the germline V gene gives CDR1 SGHTA and CDR2 FQGNSA. To be included, a participant needed at least one PBMC sample from before ART initiation plus at least two post-ART samples. Every participant with HIV received treatment in the United States of America. Before DNA extraction, cryopreserved samples of roughly 0.9-11 million PBMC were thawed and washed. At the time of the earliest PBMC sample, participants with HIV were aged between roughly 23 and 60 years. Per participant, PBMC samples came from 1-4 timepoints prior to ART initiation and 2-8 timepoints following ART initiation, for a median of 7 samples. Serial HIV viral load, CD4+ T-cell count, ART history and demographic data were obtained for every participant. Using a Qiagen kit on a QIAcube, genomic DNA was extracted from unsorted PBMC, with samples processed in batches of 12.

This receptor was identified in a middle-aged man with HIV. The V and J genes are TRBV7-2 and TRBJ1-5, and possibly TRBD1, on 6 matching bases. Sequenced material: unsorted PBMCs, taken less than 3.3 years before starting antiretroviral therapy. This receptor carries the CDR3 CASSSTGNQPQHF. The DNA is as follows: TGTGCCAGCAGCTCCACAGGGAATCAGCCCCAGCATTTT.